This TCR beta chain was sequenced during a study of blood T cell repertoires in COVID-19. On the study more broadly: Acute and convalescent COVID-19 specimens originated in the United States, Italy and Spain. Sample material is recorded as cDNA or gDNA derived from T cells, B-cell-depleted T cells, or PBMCs.

The repertoire was sequenced with immunoSEQ multiplex PCR; TCRdb's copy has only in-frame clones and lacks some. The sample carries 210,000 or so clones, approximately 78% recorded once. This clone showed up just a few times. This receptor was identified in a woman of 80 years or more with active or convalescent COVID-19. Sequencing was done on a sample of peripheral blood.

CDR3 loop: CASQRIASEGETQYF. CDR3 in DNA: TGCGCCAGCCAAAGGATCGCTAGCGAAGGAGAGACCCAGTACTTC. The gene calls are TRBV4-3 and TRBJ2-5; D possibly corresponds to TRBD2 (6 bases). Looked up from germline, CDR1 is LGHNA and CDR2 is YSLEER. The CDR3 is 15 amino acids. V was trimmed by 8 bases and J by 4 bases, leaving 20 bases between them.